These 31 T cell receptor beta chains originate from one sample sequenced in a study of Graves' ophthalmopathy and Graves' hyperthyroidism. Amplification targeted the TCR beta CDR3 regions, with RNA transcripts as the source material. RT-PCR with HTBI primers came first, then second-round multiplex PCR. TCRdb re-called the multiplex PCR reads with MiXCR, one entry per CDR3 protein. The table records about 480,000 distinct CDR3 sequences, around 14% of them present only once. The material sequenced was blood. The receptor set was obtained from a woman younger than 45 with Graves' ophthalmopathy.

This clonotype was seen at least ten times. This chain connects TRBV12-3 or TRBV12-4 to TRBJ1-2, with D perhaps TRBD1 (5 bases). CDR3 size: 15 residues. V was trimmed by 10 bases and J by 2 bases, leaving 20 bases between them. Here the CDR3 DNA reads TGTGCCAACACTTCGGGGCCGCGCCGGAACTATGGCTACACCTTC. Translation: CANTSGPRRNYGYTF.

The V call is TRBV12-3 or TRBV12-4, the J call TRBJ1-2; 8 positions match TRBD1. The CDR3 has 16 residues. J lost 4 bases, V lost 0 bases, and 7 bases had no gene match. The DNA for the CDR3 is TGTGCCAGCAGTTTAGCGGGCCAGGGGGCCCTCTATGGCTACACCTTC. This gives the protein CASSLAGQGALYGYTF.

This clonotype occurred many times. The V and J genes are TRBV29-1 and TRBJ1-1, with TRBD1 matching over 9 bases. With V trimmed by 6 bases and J by 8 bases, 4 bases remained unmatched. Germline V gene sequence: CDR1 SQVTM, CDR2 ANQGSEA. This CDR3 has 11 residues. CDR3 sequence: CSVDRGGEAFF. The CDR3 region has the DNA TGCAGCGTCGACAGGGGGGGGGAAGCTTTCTTT. The complete variable domain, with remaining parts taken from reference TRBV29-1 and TRBJ1-1, reads SAVISQKPSRDICQRGTSLTIQCQVDSQVTMMFWYRQQPGQSLTLIATANQGSEATYESGFVIDKFPISRPNLTFSTLTVSNMSPEDSSIYLCSVDRGGEAFFGQGTRLTVV.

The chain carries TRBV4-2 and TRBJ1-1, with no clear D. V was pared by 1 base and J by 4 bases, with 16 bases between. Germline V gene sequence: CDR1 LGHNA, CDR2 YNFKEQ. The CDR3 length is 16 residues. The CDR3 protein is CASSQGWANEGTEAFF. CDR3 in DNA: TGTGCCAGCAGCCAAGGTTGGGCCAATGAAGGCACTGAAGCTTTCTTT.

This clonotype occurred many times. The V and J genes are TRBV7-2 and TRBJ2-5; 9 bases are a match to TRBD2. Germline V gives CDR1 SGHTA, CDR2 FQGNSA. The CDR3 is 16 residues long. With V trimmed by 3 bases and J by 1 base, 6 bases remained unmatched. The DNA for the CDR3 is TGTGCCAGCAGCTTGAGTAGCGGGAGAGGCCAAGAGACCCAGTACTTC. It encodes CASSLSSGRGQETQYF.

This clonotype was observed many times. The chain couples TRBV20-1 to TRBJ2-5, with 8 nucleotides matching TRBD1. The germline CDR1 and CDR2 sequences are DFQATT and SNEGSKA (reference sequence). With V trimmed by 7 bases and J by 1 base, 5 bases remained unmatched. The CDR3 covers 13 residues. This CDR3 reads CSVLGQGQETQYF. In nucleotides, the CDR3 is TGCAGTGTTCTTGGACAGGGCCAAGAGACCCAGTACTTC.

This clonotype was counted ten times or more. The genes are TRBV24-1 and TRBJ2-6; TRBD1 or TRBD2 may be the D gene (5 bases each). V was shortened by 8 bases and J by 2 bases, with 6 bases between the two germline ends. The length of the CDR3 is 13 residues. Germline V gives CDR1 KGHDR, CDR2 SFDVKD. The CDR3 sequence: CATMGAGANVLTF. The CDR3 DNA follows: TGTGCCACCATGGGGGCTGGGGCCAACGTCCTGACTTTC.

Many counts were recorded for this clonotype. The chain links TRBV7-2 to TRBJ2-5; either TRBD1 or TRBD2 may supply D (5 bases each). Per germline, CDR1 SGHTA and CDR2 FQGNSA. Trimming shortened V by 5 bases and J by 2 bases, and 12 bases separated the two germline ends. This CDR3 has 14 residues. Here the CDR3 reads CASSPGAFQETQYF. As DNA, the CDR3 is TGTGCCAGCAGCCCCGGGGCTTTTCAAGAGACCCAGTACTTC.

This clonotype occurred many times. V usage is TRBV10-3 and J usage is TRBJ1-6, with TRBD1 identical over 8 bases. Trimming took 7 bases from V and 5 from J; bases not matched to a gene: 7. The CDR3 loop spans 15 amino acids. Germline values: CDR1 ENHRY, CDR2 SYGVKD. CDR3 in DNA: TGTGCCATCAAGGAGACAGGGGTCCATAATTCACCCCTCCACTTT. It yields the protein CAIKETGVHNSPLHF.

This clonotype was detected many times. The chain combines TRBV14 with TRBJ2-5; perhaps TRBD2 as D (5 bases). The V gene lost 5 bases and the J gene lost 8 bases, with 15 bases spanning the gap. This CDR3 has 13 amino acids. CDR1 and CDR2 from the germline V gene are SGHDN and FVKESK. DNA of the CDR3: TGTGCCAGCAGCTTTGACCGCTCGGGAACCCAGTACTTC. This sequence encodes CASSFDRSGTQYF.

This clonotype was counted many times. The chain couples TRBV11-2 to TRBJ2-5, with a weak D call TRBD2 (5 bases). V gave up 4 bases and J gave up 10 bases, with 19 bases separating them. Germline V gene sequence: CDR1 SGHAT, CDR2 FQNNGV. CDR3 length: 14 residues. The CDR3, as DNA: TGTGCCAGCAGCTCCGAGGGTTCCATAGGTGACCAGTACTTC. Translating gives CASSSEGSIGDQYF.

This clonotype was detected many times. The chain uses TRBV7-2 and TRBJ1-2; tentatively, D is TRBD1 (6 bases). V was cut by 7 bases and J by 1 base, with 13 bases left in between. The germline V gene encodes CDR1 SGHTA and CDR2 FQGNSA. There are 14 residues in the CDR3. DNA for the CDR3: TGTGCCAGCAACGGGGGCCCCGGTAACTATGGCTACACCTTC. Translating gives CASNGGPGNYGYTF. The full variable domain, in which reference TRBV7-2 and TRBJ1-2 provide the parts outside the CDR3, is GAGVSQSPSNKVTEKGKDVELRCDPISGHTALYWYRQSLGQGLEFLIYFQGNSAPDKSGLPSDRFSAERTGGSVSTLTIQRTQQEDSAVYLCASNGGPGNYGYTFGSGTRLTVV.

Ten or more counts support this clonotype. The V gene is TRBV6-1, the J gene TRBJ1-1, with 8 positions matching TRBD1. V lost 7 bases and J lost 11; bases outside the gene matches: 15. Germline V gene lookup returns CDR1 MNHNS and CDR2 SASEGT. CDR3 length: 14 amino acids. CDR3 protein: CASTPKDRGWGAFF. CDR3 bases: TGTGCCAGCACCCCTAAAGACAGGGGATGGGGGGCTTTCTTT.

The rearrangement uses TRBV28 and TRBJ2-2, with TRBD2 as a possible D gene (6 bases). V gave up 5 bases and J gave up 9 bases, with 10 bases separating them. This CDR3 is 12 amino acids long. Germline V lookup: CDR1 MDHEN, CDR2 SYDVKM. The CDR3 DNA follows: TGTGCCAGCAGTGGGGCGGGGAGGGAGCTGTTTTTT. It codes for CASSGAGRELFF.

This clonotype was found many times. The V call is TRBV12-3 or TRBV12-4, the J call TRBJ2-7; the D is unclear. Trimming removed 2 bases from V and 0 bases from J, with 5 bases in between. The CDR3 contains 13 residues. This chain's CDR3 is CASSLSVSYEQYF. Here the CDR3 DNA reads TGTGCCAGCAGTTTAAGCGTCTCCTACGAGCAGTACTTC.

This clonotype was seen at least ten times. The chain employs TRBV11-1 and TRBJ1-1; D perhaps matches TRBD1 (6 bases). The V gene's germline CDR1 is SGHAT and CDR2 FQDESV (reference sequence). The CDR3 covers 15 residues. Trimming took 5 bases from V and 5 from J, leaving 18 bases between them. CDR3 protein: CASSTSRGWGTEAFF. In DNA form, the CDR3 reads TGTGCCAGCAGCACAAGCAGGGGTTGGGGGACTGAAGCTTTCTTT.

As to this clonotype: With a much larger clone just one base away, this may be a read error. The CDR3 region is CDSSAGFSTEAFF. The DNA of the CDR3 is TGTGACAGCTCAGCAGGCTTTTCCACTGAAGCTTTCTTT. The chain couples TRBV18 to TRBJ1-1; no definite D call. Germline CDR1 reads KGHSH; CDR2 reads LQKENI. The CDR3 consists of 13 residues. Full variable domain (missing parts from reference TRBV18 and TRBJ1-1): NAGVMQNPRHLVRRRGQEARLRCSPMKGHSHVYWYRQLPEEGLKFMVYLQKENIIDESGMPKERFSAEFPKEGPSILRIQQVVRGDSAAYFCDSSAGFSTEAFFGQGTRLTVV.

This clonotype was observed at least ten times. The genes are TRBV7-2 and TRBJ2-2, with 9 bases matching TRBD2. With V trimmed by 8 bases and J by 7 bases, 8 bases remained unmatched. From germline, CDR1 is SGHTA and CDR2 FQGNSA. The CDR3 has 14 amino acids. CDR3 loop: CASRASGINGELFF. The CDR3 DNA reads as TGTGCCAGCCGGGCTAGCGGGATTAACGGGGAGCTGTTTTTT.

This clonotype turned up a few times. This chain joins TRBV12-3 or TRBV12-4 and TRBJ1-6; no definite D call. V was cut by 3 bases and J by 7 bases, with 22 bases left in between. The CDR3 runs 18 residues. In DNA, the CDR3 is TGTGCCAGCAGTTTGTCTGGGTCGCGGCCCCGACCGAATTCACCCCTCCACTTT. Its protein product is CASSLSGSRPRPNSPLHF.

This clonotype was recorded many times. This chain connects TRBV12-3 or TRBV12-4 to TRBJ1-1; no clear D gene. Trimming removed 3 bases from V and 3 bases from J, with 8 bases in between. The CDR3 sequence is 13 residues long. The CDR3 nucleotides are TGTGCCAGCAGTTTGAGATGGGACACTGAAGCTTTCTTT. Amino acid sequence: CASSLRWDTEAFF.

The gene calls are TRBV11-2 and TRBJ1-1; maybe TRBD1 (6 bases). Germline loops: CDR1 SGHAT, CDR2 FQNNGV. The CDR3 has 13 amino acids. V was clipped by 6 bases and J by 3 bases, with 11 bases between them. The DNA of the CDR3 is TGTGCCAGCAGGAGGGAGGGGGACACTGAAGCTTTCTTT. Its translation: CASRREGDTEAFF.

This clonotype occurred many times. The genes are TRBV29-1 and TRBJ1-3, with D perhaps matching TRBD1 (6 bases). V was pared by 1 base and J by 4 bases, with 14 bases between. Germline V gives CDR1 SQVTM, CDR2 ANQGSEA. The CDR3 sequence is 15 residues long. The CDR3 nucleotides are TGCAGCGTTGAAGTTAGCAGGGGAATCGGAAACACCATATATTTT. It yields the protein CSVEVSRGIGNTIYF.

The chain has TRBV12-3 or TRBV12-4 and TRBJ2-5, with 13 bases lining up with TRBD2. The length of the CDR3 is 15 residues. The trim removed 3 bases at V and 4 bases at J, leaving 2 bases unmatched. The CDR3 DNA reads as TGTGCCAGCAGTTTCGGACTAGCGGGAGTAGAGACCCAGTACTTC. It encodes CASSFGLAGVETQYF.

Many counts were recorded for this clonotype. This chain connects TRBV5-1 to TRBJ2-7; no definite D call. This CDR3 contains 13 residues. The germline CDR1 and CDR2 sequences are SGHRS and YFSETQ. V lost 4 bases, J lost 0 bases, and 8 bases lay in between. Here the CDR3 DNA reads TGCGCCAGCAGCCAGACAATCTCCTACGAGCAGTACTTC. The encoded protein is CASSQTISYEQYF.

This clonotype was picked up many times. The genes are TRBV27 and TRBJ1-2; D unclear. Germline CDR1 and CDR2: MNHEY and SMNVEV (reference sequence). The CDR3 has 13 amino acids. V was trimmed by 2 bases and J by 7 bases, leaving 11 bases between them. The CDR3 here is CASSLTAGRGYTF. The CDR3 nucleotides are TGTGCCAGCAGTTTAACGGCAGGCCGTGGCTACACCTTC.

This clonotype has at least ten counts. The junction departs from germline at one end; a sequencing error may be responsible. The CDR3 DNA reads as TGCAGCCCTGGACAGGGTCCGTTT. This encodes CSPGQGPF. V usage is TRBV29-1 and J usage is TRBJ1-1; 8 bases fit TRBD1. Germline V CDR1 and CDR2: SQVTM, ANQGSEA. The length of the CDR3 is 8 residues.

This clonotype was seen at least ten times. The CDR3 bases are TGTGCCAGCAGTGAAAGGGGAGGCTTCTATGGCTACACCTTC. Its protein is CASSERGGFYGYTF. This chain links TRBV6-1 with TRBJ1-2; D might be TRBD1 (5 bases). This CDR3 region has 14 residues. The V end was cut by 2 bases, the J end by 4 bases, with 11 bases between. Per the germline V gene, CDR1 is MNHNS and CDR2 is SASEGT.

This chain uses TRBV24-1 with TRBJ2-2, with D perhaps TRBD2 (7 bases). Trimming removed 11 bases at V and 0 bases at J, with 21 bases between. This CDR3 spans 17 amino acids. Germline-derived CDR1 and CDR2 are KGHDR and SFDVKD. The CDR3 spells CASITRGLLANTGELFF. The CDR3 nucleotides read TGTGCCAGCATCACGCGGGGGCTACTAGCGAACACCGGGGAGCTGTTTTTT.

This clonotype was counted many times. This chain connects TRBV12-3 or TRBV12-4 to TRBJ1-5; D may be TRBD1 (5 bases). V was trimmed by 3 bases and J by 0 bases, leaving 15 bases between them. This CDR3 comprises 17 residues. The CDR3 spells CASSFRGRGYSNQPQHF. The DNA of the CDR3 is TGTGCCAGCAGTTTTCGGGGGAGGGGATATAGCAATCAGCCCCAGCATTTT.

The V gene is TRBV6-5, the J gene TRBJ1-2; 8 positions match TRBD1. V was clipped by 4 bases and J by 9 bases; unmatched bases: 4. This CDR3 has 12 amino acids. CDR1 is MNHEY and CDR2 is SVGAGI in the germline V gene. The CDR3 bases are TGTGCCAGCAGTTTAAACAGGGGGAGCTACACCTTC. Amino acid sequence: CASSLNRGSYTF.

This clonotype was recorded at least ten times. This chain links TRBV5-4 with TRBJ1-2; 7 nucleotides agree with TRBD1. The CDR3 consists of 14 residues. Germline lookup yields CDR1 SGHNT and CDR2 YYREEE (reference sequence). Trimming took 4 bases from V and 4 from J; bases not matched to a gene: 7. The CDR3 nucleotides read TGTGCCAGCAGCGAGGGGGGACAGATCTATGGCTACACCTTC. Its translation is CASSEGGQIYGYTF.